In this sample, the clone carrying this TCR beta chain turned up a few times. These data are taken from a study of response to subunit inactivated influenza vaccine. Germline assignment: CDR1 SGHKS and CDR2 YYEKEE (reference sequence). Trimming stripped 0 bases from V and 4 bases from J, with 7 bases between. This CDR3 region has 14 residues. One entry per CDR3 protein results from TCRdb running MiXCR on the RT-PCR reads. This repertoire shows roughly 540,000 distinct CDR3 sequences, approximately 20% found once; its top ten account for approximately 3%. The same specimen was also included in a second study, on T cells expressing NK-cell markers. That investigation notes: Libraries used 5'RACE template switching adding universal primer site and UMIs.

The V and J genes are TRBV5-5 and TRBJ1-4; D uncertain. This sequence was found in a man in his fifties or sixties who received an inactivated influenza vaccine. The material sequenced was CD4+ T cells sorted from PBMCs, taken about 12 days after vaccination. The CDR3 coding sequence is TGTGCCAGCAGCTTGGTGGCGGTTAATGAAAAACTGTTTTTT. Amino acids: CASSLVAVNEKLFF.